What follows are 15 T cell receptor beta chains derived from one specimen sequenced in a study of vaccination and CD4 T cells after COVID-19. No antigen has been identified for these receptors. Treatment indicated: roughly 10-day PBMC culture with coronavirus spike peptide pools or control peptides (ViraFEST assay). Cultured CD4+ T cells had their DNA profiled by the Oncomine TCR Beta short-read assay. Each CDR3 protein is one row after TCRdb ran MiXCR on the PCR reads. The repertoire holds about 10,000 distinct CDR3 sequences, with about 54% as singletons. The specimen was CD4+ T cells from blood, cultured in vitro. The receptors here all came from a human donor who had recovered from COVID-19.

The J gene is TRBJ2-4, the V gene TRBV7-2; the D call may be TRBD1 or TRBD2 (5 bases each). Trimming left V 4 bases short and J 7 bases short, with 14 bases between. The germline V gene encodes CDR1 SGHTA and CDR2 FQGNSA. The CDR3 runs 14 residues. CDR3 amino acids: CASSSRGGQNIQYF. CDR3 DNA: TGTGCCAGCAGCTCGAGGGGTGGGCAGAACATTCAGTACTTC.

The rearrangement uses TRBV20-1 and TRBJ2-3, with 10 bases identical to TRBD2. The V and J ends lost 1 base and 1 base, in that order; junction bases with no gene match: 8. The CDR3 has 17 residues. Germline values: CDR1 DFQATT, CDR2 SNEGSKA (reference sequence). As DNA, the CDR3 is TGCAGTGCTAGAGGCTTTAAAGGGACTAGCGGCACAGATACGCAGTATTTT. It is translated as CSARGFKGTSGTDTQYF.

The rearrangement links TRBV6-1 to TRBJ2-7; a possible D gene is TRBD1 (6 bases). CDR3 length: 14 amino acids. Germline V gene data show CDR1 as MNHNS and CDR2 as SASEGT. The germline V and J ends were trimmed by 6 bases and 7 bases, with 19 bases remaining between them. CDR3 sequence reads: CASSDRWTVGEQYF. The CDR3 DNA reads as TGTGCCAGCAGCGACCGGTGGACAGTTGGGGAGCAGTACTTC.

The V and J genes are TRBV7-8 and TRBJ2-7, with 9 positions matching TRBD1. The V segment lost 3 bases and the J segment 2 bases; nucleotides outside the gene matches: 5. The CDR3 is 15 residues long. Germline CDR1 is SGHVS and CDR2 is FQNEAQ. CDR3 region: CASSFGTGSTYEQYF. The CDR3 bases are TGTGCCAGCAGCTTCGGGACAGGGAGCACCTACGAGCAGTACTTC.

This chain uses TRBV27 with TRBJ2-2; 9 bases align to TRBD2. The V gene end was trimmed by 6 bases and the J gene end by 5 bases; junction bases not matched to a gene: 16. The germline CDR1 and CDR2 sequences are MNHEY and SMNVEV (reference sequence). The CDR3 loop spans 18 amino acids. The CDR3 sequence is CASRRGPVAGVLTGELFF. The CDR3, as DNA: TGTGCCAGCAGAAGAGGTCCGGTAGCGGGAGTACTGACCGGGGAGCTGTTTTTT.

The rearrangement links TRBV11-2 to TRBJ1-3; D remains unclear. The V end was cut by 5 bases, the J end by 0 bases, with 8 bases between. Germline-derived CDR1 and CDR2 are SGHAT and FQNNGV. This CDR3 has 14 residues. The CDR3 bases are TGTGCCAGCAGCAGAGATTACTCTGGAAACACCATATATTTT. Its translation: CASSRDYSGNTIYF.

In DNA, the CDR3 is TGTGCCAGCAGCCGACTTGGACTAGCGGCATACAATGAGCAGTTCTTC. Its protein is CASSRLGLAAYNEQFF. The genes are TRBV6-1 and TRBJ2-1, with TRBD2 matching 10 bases. Germline V gene data show CDR1 as MNHNS and CDR2 as SASEGT. This CDR3 is 16 amino acids long. The ends lost 6 bases at V and 4 bases at J; junction bases unmatched: 9.

The J gene is TRBJ2-3, the V gene TRBV7-3, with D possibly TRBD2 on 6 matching bases. Trimming shortened V by 1 base and J by 2 bases, and 10 bases separated the two germline ends. The germline gives CDR1 SGHTA, CDR2 FQGTGA. The CDR3 is 15 residues long. The CDR3 protein is CASSLISGSTDTQYF. The CDR3 bases are TGTGCCAGCAGCTTAATTAGCGGCTCCACAGATACGCAGTATTTT. Using reference TRBV7-3 and TRBJ2-3 for the parts outside the CDR3, the full variable domain is GAGVSQTPSNKVTEKGKYVELRCDPISGHTALYWYRQSLGQGPEFLIYFQGTGAADDSGLPNDRFFAVRPEGSVSTLKIQRTERGDSAVYLCASSLISGSTDTQYFGPGTRLTVL.

The chain uses TRBV12-3 or TRBV12-4 and TRBJ1-5; 12 positions agree with TRBD1. After removal of 6 bases from V and 5 bases from J, the junction contained 5 bases not matched to a gene. The CDR3 is 15 amino acids. CDR3 residues: CASRPGTGGYQPQHF. CDR3 DNA: TGTGCCAGCAGGCCCGGGACAGGGGGCTATCAGCCCCAGCATTTT.

The chain's CDR3 is CASSPDSGKLFF. DNA for the CDR3: TGTGCCAGCAGCCCCGACAGTGGAAAACTGTTTTTT. The chain links TRBV12-3 or TRBV12-4 to TRBJ1-4; possibly TRBD1 for D (5 bases). The CDR3 consists of 12 residues. V was cut by 6 bases and J by 10 bases, with 12 bases left in between.

The rearrangement uses TRBV28 and TRBJ2-1; 7 bases match TRBD1. This CDR3 contains 16 residues. J was trimmed by 2 bases and V by 8 bases; bases with no gene match: 12. The germline gives CDR1 MDHEN, CDR2 SYDVKM. The CDR3, as DNA: TGTGCCAGCCCCCCCGTAAGGACAGGAGCCTACAATGAGCAGTTCTTC. As protein: CASPPVRTGAYNEQFF.

CDR3 protein: CASSLTSGRDYNEQFF. CDR3 nucleotides: TGCGCCAGCAGCCTAACTAGCGGGAGGGACTACAATGAGCAGTTCTTC. The rearrangement links TRBV5-1 to TRBJ2-1, with 13 bases identical to TRBD2. Germline CDR1 is SGHRS and CDR2 is YFSETQ. With 4 bases clipped from V and 3 bases from J, the junction kept 4 bases outside the gene matches. The CDR3 length is 16 residues.

V and J are TRBV20-1 and TRBJ2-7, with D unresolved. The CDR3 is 16 amino acids. V dropped 1 base and J dropped 4 bases, with 20 bases sitting between them. The germline V gene encodes CDR1 DFQATT and CDR2 SNEGSKA (reference sequence). The DNA of the CDR3 is TGCAGTGCTAGAGTAATGGGTCGCGCTTTTTCGTACGAGCAGTACTTC. Its protein product is CSARVMGRAFSYEQYF.

J is TRBJ2-3 and V is TRBV6-1, with TRBD2 matching over 12 bases. V shed 1 base and J 6 bases; nucleotides not matched to a gene: 5. This CDR3 spans 16 amino acids. CDR1 is MNHNS, CDR2 SASEGT, per germline. The CDR3 DNA reads TGTGCCAGCAGTGAAGGTCTAGCGGGGGGGCTTGATACGCAGTATTTT. Amino acids: CASSEGLAGGLDTQYF.

The genes are TRBV19 and TRBJ1-5; D might be TRBD1 (5 bases). This CDR3 spans 14 amino acids. CDR1 is LNHDA and CDR2 is SQIVND in the germline V gene (reference sequence). Trimming stripped 4 bases from V and 5 bases from J, with 12 bases between. CDR3 nucleotide sequence: TGTGCCAGTAGTACCTGGGGAGGGGATCAGCCCCAGCATTTT. Its protein is CASSTWGGDQPQHF. Based on the CDR3 plus reference TRBV19 and TRBJ1-5, the full variable domain is DGGITQSPKYLFRKEGQNVTLSCEQNLNHDAMYWYRQDPGQGLRLIYYSQIVNDFQKGDIAEGYSVSREKKESFPLTVTSAQKNPTAFYLCASSTWGGDQPQHFGDGTRLSIL.